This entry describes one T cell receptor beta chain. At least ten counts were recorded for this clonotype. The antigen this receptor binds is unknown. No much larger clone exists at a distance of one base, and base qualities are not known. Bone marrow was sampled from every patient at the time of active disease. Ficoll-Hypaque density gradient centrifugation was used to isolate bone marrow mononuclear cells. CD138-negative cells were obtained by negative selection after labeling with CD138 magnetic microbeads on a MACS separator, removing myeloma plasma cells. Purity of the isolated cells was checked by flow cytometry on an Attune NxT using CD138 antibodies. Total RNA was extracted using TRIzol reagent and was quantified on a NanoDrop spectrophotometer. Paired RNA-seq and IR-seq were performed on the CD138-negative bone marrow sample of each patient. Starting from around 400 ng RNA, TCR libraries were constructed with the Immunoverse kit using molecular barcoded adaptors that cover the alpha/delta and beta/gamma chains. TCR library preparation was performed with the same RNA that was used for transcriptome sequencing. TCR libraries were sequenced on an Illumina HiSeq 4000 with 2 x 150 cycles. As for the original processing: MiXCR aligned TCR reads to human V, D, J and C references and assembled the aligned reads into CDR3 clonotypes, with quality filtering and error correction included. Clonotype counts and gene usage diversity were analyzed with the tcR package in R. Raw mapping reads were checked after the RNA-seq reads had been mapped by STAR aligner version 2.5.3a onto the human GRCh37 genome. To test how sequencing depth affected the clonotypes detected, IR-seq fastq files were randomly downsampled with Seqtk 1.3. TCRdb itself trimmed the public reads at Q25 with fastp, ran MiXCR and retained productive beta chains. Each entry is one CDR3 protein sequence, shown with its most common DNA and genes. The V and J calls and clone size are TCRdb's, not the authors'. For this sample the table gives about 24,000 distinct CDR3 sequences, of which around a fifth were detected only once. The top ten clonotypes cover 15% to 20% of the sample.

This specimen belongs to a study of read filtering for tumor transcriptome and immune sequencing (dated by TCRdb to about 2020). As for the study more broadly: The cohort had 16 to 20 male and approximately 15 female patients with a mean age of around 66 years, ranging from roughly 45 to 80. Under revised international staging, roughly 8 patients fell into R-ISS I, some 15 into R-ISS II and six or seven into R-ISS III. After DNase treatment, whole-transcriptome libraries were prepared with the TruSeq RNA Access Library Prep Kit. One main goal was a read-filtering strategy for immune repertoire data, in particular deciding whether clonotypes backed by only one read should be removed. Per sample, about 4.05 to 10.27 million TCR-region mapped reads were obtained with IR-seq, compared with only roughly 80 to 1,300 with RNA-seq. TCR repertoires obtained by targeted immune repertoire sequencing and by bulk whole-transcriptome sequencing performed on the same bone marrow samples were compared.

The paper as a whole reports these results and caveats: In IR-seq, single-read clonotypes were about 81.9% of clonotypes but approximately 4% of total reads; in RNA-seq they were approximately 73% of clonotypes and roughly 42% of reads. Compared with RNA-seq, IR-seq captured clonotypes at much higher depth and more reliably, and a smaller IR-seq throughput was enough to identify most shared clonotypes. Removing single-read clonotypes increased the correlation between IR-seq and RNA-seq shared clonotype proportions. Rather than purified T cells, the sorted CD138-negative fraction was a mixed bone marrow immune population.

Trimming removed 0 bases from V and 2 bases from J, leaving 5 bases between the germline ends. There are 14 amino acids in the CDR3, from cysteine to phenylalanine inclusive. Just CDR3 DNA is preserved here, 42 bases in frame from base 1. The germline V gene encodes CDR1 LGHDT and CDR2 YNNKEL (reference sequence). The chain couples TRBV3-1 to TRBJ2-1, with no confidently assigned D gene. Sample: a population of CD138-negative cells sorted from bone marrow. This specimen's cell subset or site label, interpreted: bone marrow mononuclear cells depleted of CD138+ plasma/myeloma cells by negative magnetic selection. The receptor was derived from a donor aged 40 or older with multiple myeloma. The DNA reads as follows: TGTGCCAGCAGCCAAGATGGGGCCTACAATGAGCAGTTCTTC. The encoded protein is CASSQDGAYNEQFF.